This T cell receptor (beta chain) was sequenced in a study of cytomegalovirus exposure and HLA in healthy donors. The study's findings and limits: TCR beta V- and J-gene trimming was later associated with a missense DCLRE1C variant.

J gave up 1 base and V 5 bases, and 4 bases lay outside the gene matches. CDR3 length: 15 amino acids. Germline V CDR1 and CDR2: LNHDA, SQIVND (reference sequence). The PCR employed 60 Vbeta primers together with 13 Jbeta primers. Measured with immunoSEQ multiplex PCR; TCRdb has only the in-frame clones, and not every one. This sample yields 100,000 to 150,000 clones, of which approximately 80% are seen a single time; around 1.8% belongs to the top ten. This clone was seen once. Its cognate antigen is unknown. Specimen: PBMCs. This TCR came from a man aged 18 to 35 in good health and CMV-seronegative. This chain joins TRBV19 and TRBJ2-2; 7 nucleotides agree with TRBD1. For the CDR3, the DNA is TGTGCCAGTAGTCTGGGACAGAGGAACACCGGGGAGCTGTTTTTT. This gives the protein CASSLGQRNTGELFF.